These 9 T cell receptor beta chains came from one sample sequenced in a study of blood T cell repertoires in COVID-19. The protocol was immunoSEQ multiplex PCR, while the TCRdb copy is restricted to in-frame clones and leaves out a portion. Among 250,000 to 350,000 clones listed, approximately 88% were seen once. Sequenced: PBMCs or T cells enriched from blood (not recorded which). These receptors were taken from a woman in her thirties or forties who had recovered from COVID-19.

V usage is TRBV6-2 or TRBV6-3 and J usage is TRBJ2-5; a possible D gene is TRBD2 (6 bases). CDR3 size: 14 residues. Trimming removed 0 bases at V and 5 bases at J, with 10 bases between. Germline-derived CDR1 and CDR2 are MNHEY and SVGEGT. CDR3 in amino acids: CASSYSSGGETQYF. In DNA form, the CDR3 reads TGTGCCAGCAGTTACTCTAGCGGAGGGGAGACCCAGTACTTC.

Only a few counts were recorded for this clone. The rearrangement links TRBV28 to TRBJ1-5; D gene ambiguous. Trimming shortened V by 7 bases and J by 3 bases, and 7 bases separated the two germline ends. Germline V gives CDR1 MDHEN, CDR2 SYDVKM. The CDR3 runs to 12 residues. CDR3 protein: CASNSLNQPQHF. CDR3 sequence (DNA): TGTGCCAGCAACAGCCTCAATCAGCCCCAGCATTTT.

In DNA, the CDR3 is TGTGCCACCAGCAAGGGGGAATCCTACAATGAGCAGTTCTTC. This encodes CATSKGESYNEQFF. The chain uses TRBV15 and TRBJ2-1, with D possibly being TRBD1 (6 bases). V lost 4 bases and J 1 base, leaving 8 bases between the germline ends. CDR1 is LNHNV and CDR2 is YYDKDF in the germline V gene (reference sequence). This CDR3 region has 14 residues.

The chain has TRBV11-3 and TRBJ2-7; 10 bases map to TRBD2. Germline trimming cut 6 bases from V and 3 bases from J; bases unmatched to any gene: 8. This CDR3 has 15 residues. The germline V gene has CDR1 SGHNT and CDR2 YENEEA. The CDR3 bases are TGTGCCAGCAGTCCGGGGCTAGCGGGAGTCTACGAGCAGTACTTC. This codes for CASSPGLAGVYEQYF. The complete variable domain, with remaining parts taken from reference TRBV11-3 and TRBJ2-7, reads EAGVVQSPRYKIIEKKQPVAFWCNPISGHNTLYWYLQNLGQGPELLIRYENEEAVDDSQLPKDRFSAERLKGVDSTLKIQPAELGDSAVYLCASSPGLAGVYEQYFGPGTRLTVT.

The rearrangement links TRBV14 to TRBJ2-7, with 7 bases identical to TRBD2. This CDR3 has 14 amino acids. The junction had 6 bases not matched to a gene; V was cut back by 4 bases and J by 3 bases. Germline V gene sequence: CDR1 SGHDN, CDR2 FVKESK. CDR3 sequence (DNA): TGTGCCAGCAGCCTAGCAGCGGGGCACTACGAGCAGTACTTC. Translation gives CASSLAAGHYEQYF.

The chain carries TRBV9 and TRBJ1-5, with 7 bases matching TRBD1. The CDR3 runs 13 residues. Germline V lookup: CDR1 SGDLS, CDR2 YYNGEE. V lost 0 bases, J lost 6 bases, and 0 bases stayed unmatched. This CDR3 is CASSVEGAQPQHF. CDR3 coding DNA: TGTGCCAGCAGCGTAGAGGGGGCTCAGCCCCAGCATTTT.

The chain combines TRBV19 with TRBJ2-3; D possibly corresponds to TRBD1 (5 bases). The germline V and J ends were trimmed by 8 bases and 0 bases, with 21 bases remaining between them. The CDR3 is 17 residues long. Germline V gives CDR1 LNHDA, CDR2 SQIVND (reference sequence). CDR3 residues: CASSGRGPSASTDTQYF. DNA for the CDR3: TGTGCCAGTTCAGGGCGCGGACCGAGCGCTAGCACAGATACGCAGTATTTT.

The CDR3 protein is CAWNPSPADEQFF. CDR3 nucleotides: TGTGCCTGGAACCCTAGCCCCGCGGATGAGCAGTTCTTC. V is TRBV30 and J is TRBJ2-1, with D maybe TRBD2 (5 bases). Per germline, CDR1 GTSNPN and CDR2 SVGIG (reference sequence). Trimming left V 4 bases short and J 8 bases short, with 15 bases between. The CDR3 runs to 13 residues.

The J gene is TRBJ2-7, the V gene TRBV29-1; 11 bases align to TRBD1. The J segment lost 7 bases and the V segment lost 0 bases, leaving 5 bases of the junction unmatched. There are 14 residues in the CDR3. Germline V gene sequence: CDR1 SQVTM, CDR2 ANQGSEA. CDR3 protein: CSVEEHGTGGEQYF. The CDR3 DNA reads as TGCAGCGTTGAAGAACACGGGACAGGGGGGGAGCAGTACTTC.